This record covers a single T cell receptor beta chain. The data belong to a study of T cell responses to AZD1222 COVID-19 vaccine. Clones were sequenced by immunoSEQ multiplex PCR, and TCRdb holds only the in-frame ones, with some missing. This table has more than 150,000 clones, less than 95% appearing once. Losses at the gene ends were 0 bases for V and 2 bases for J; bases not matched to a gene: 5. Germline CDR1 is SGHVS and CDR2 is FQNEAQ. The CDR3 is made up of 16 amino acids. The TCR sequence derives from an adult in good health. The chain recombines TRBV7-8 with TRBJ1-1; the match to TRBD1 covers 8 bases. The starting material was peripheral blood, obtained on day 0 of AZD1222 vaccination. In DNA form, the CDR3 reads TGTGCCAGCAGCTTAGCGCGGACAGGGATCAACACTGAAGCTTTCTTT. Its translation is CASSLARTGINTEAFF.